Below are 10 T cell receptor beta chains sequenced from a single sample in a study of T-cell reconstitution after alpha-beta-depleted transplantation in children. Unique molecular identifiers were incorporated when the TCRbeta library was constructed. TCRdb itself ran the PCR reads through MiXCR, one entry per CDR3 protein. The sample records 700,000 to 850,000 distinct CDR3 sequences, roughly 15% being singletons. This specimen was PBMCs, mostly from graft donor cells, taken 360 days after TCRalphabeta/CD19-depleted stem cell transplant. The receptors were sampled from a male patient between 5 and 17 years old who had a stem cell transplant for acute lymphoblastic leukemia, so the T cells may come from the graft donor.

The chain couples TRBV4-1 to TRBJ2-1; D perhaps matches TRBD2 (6 bases). Trimming removed 0 bases at V and 10 bases at J, with 10 bases between. The CDR3 contains 13 residues. Germline CDR1 and CDR2: MGHRA and YSYEKL. The CDR3: CASSQDRGREQFF. In DNA, the CDR3 is TGCGCCAGCAGCCAAGATCGGGGGAGGGAGCAGTTCTTC.

V and J are TRBV7-9 and TRBJ2-7; 12 bases match TRBD2. Germline CDR1 is SEHNR and CDR2 is FQNEAQ (reference sequence). V shed 1 base and J 4 bases; nucleotides not matched to a gene: 5. The CDR3 runs 16 residues. CDR3 DNA: TGTGCCAGCAGCTTAGGTGCGACTAGCGGGAGATACGAGCAGTACTTC. It translates to CASSLGATSGRYEQYF.

This clonotype was detected ten times or more. The chain employs TRBV7-9 and TRBJ1-6; D perhaps matches TRBD1 (6 bases). CDR1 and CDR2 from the germline V gene are SEHNR and FQNEAQ (reference sequence). The CDR3 is 13 residues long. Deletions cut 5 bases from V and 7 bases from J, with 9 bases between. CDR3: CASSQGGNSPLHF. The CDR3 nucleotides read TGTGCCAGCAGCCAAGGGGGGAATTCACCCCTCCACTTT.

The chain has TRBV20-1 and TRBJ1-6; 8 bases align to TRBD1. Looked up from germline, CDR1 is DFQATT and CDR2 is SNEGSKA (reference sequence). V trimming: 4 bases; J trimming: 0 bases; junction bases outside the gene matches: 5. There are 16 residues in the CDR3. The chain's CDR3 is CSAMRTGSSYNSPLHF. CDR3 DNA sequence: TGCAGTGCTATGCGGACAGGGAGCTCCTATAATTCACCCCTCCACTTT.

This clonotype has ten or more counts. The CDR3 nucleotides read TGTGCCATCAGCGAGGGGACAGGGGGGATGTTCCAAGAGACCCAGTACTTC. Its protein product is CAISEGTGGMFQETQYF. This chain uses TRBV10-3 with TRBJ2-5; 11 bases agree with TRBD1. V lost 6 bases to trimming and J lost 1 base; unmatched junction nucleotides: 10. Per the germline V gene, CDR1 is ENHRY and CDR2 is SYGVKD. The CDR3 is 17 residues long.

This clonotype was found a few times. The rearrangement joins TRBV7-6 to TRBJ2-3; D is perhaps TRBD2 (6 bases). The CDR3 consists of 15 residues. Trimming pared 5 bases from V and 0 bases from J, leaving 12 bases between. Per germline, CDR1 SGHVS and CDR2 FNYEAQ. The CDR3, as DNA: TGTGCCAGCAGCAAGGGACTGGTGAGCACAGATACGCAGTATTTT. Its translation: CASSKGLVSTDTQYF.

The V call is TRBV7-9, the J call TRBJ2-1, with TRBD1 identical over 9 bases. CDR1 is SEHNR and CDR2 is FQNEAQ in the germline V gene (reference sequence). The CDR3 is 13 amino acids. The junction had 4 bases not matched to a gene; V was cut back by 5 bases and J by 8 bases. The CDR3 is CASSRQGGDEQFF. The CDR3 DNA reads as TGTGCCAGCAGCCGACAGGGGGGTGATGAGCAGTTCTTC.

V gene TRBV29-1 combines with J gene TRBJ2-7; 8 positions match TRBD1. The CDR3 contains 13 residues. J lost 3 bases, V lost 4 bases, and 5 bases had no gene match. CDR1 and CDR2 from the germline V gene are SQVTM and ANQGSEA. The CDR3 DNA follows: TGCAGCGTTGGTCGTACAGGGGGCTACGAGCAGTACTTC. Its protein is CSVGRTGGYEQYF.

The chain recombines TRBV29-1 with TRBJ2-3; D is undetermined. The CDR3 covers 15 residues. The germline V gene has CDR1 SQVTM and CDR2 ANQGSEA. With 5 bases removed from V and 1 base from J, the gap between germline ends came to 16 bases. CDR3 DNA: TGCAGCGTTTCCAGTTTTCGAATAGGCACAGATACGCAGTATTTT. Protein sequence: CSVSSFRIGTDTQYF.

This clonotype was counted only a few times. The genes are TRBV3-1 and TRBJ2-7, with TRBD1 identical over 11 bases. Germline V gene lookup returns CDR1 LGHDT and CDR2 YNNKEL (reference sequence). This CDR3 contains 14 residues. The V segment lost 3 bases and the J segment 5 bases; nucleotides outside the gene matches: 3. The chain's CDR3 is CASSHRTGGNEQYF. The CDR3 coding sequence is TGTGCCAGCAGCCACAGGACAGGGGGCAACGAGCAGTACTTC.